This T cell receptor (beta chain) was identified during a study of response to subunit inactivated influenza vaccine (dated by TCRdb to between 2017 and 2018). Describing the broader study: Deep quantitative T cell receptor repertoire profiling was used in the study to track responses to a trivalent subunit inactivated influenza vaccine.

Here is what the overall study found, with its caveats: According to the authors, only a limited number of new T cells may be recruited by each seasonal influenza vaccination.

This clonotype was seen more than once but under ten times. What this receptor recognizes is not known. Base qualities are not at hand, and no much larger clone is one base apart. Libraries were constructed by RT-PCR. Sequenced on an Illumina HiSeq 2500. The public reads were quality trimmed at Q25 with fastp and then assembled into clones with MiXCR by TCRdb, keeping productive beta chains. Under each unique CDR3 protein, matching rows form one entry showing the most common genes and DNA. The sample table holds roughly 700,000 distinct CDR3 sequences, of which more than 11% were seen once. Approximately 6.5% of the sample is in the top ten clones. The CDR3 numbers 14 residues from cysteine through phenylalanine. The read is trimmed to its CDR3 DNA, 42 bases read in frame from base 1. V is shortened by 1 base, J by 0 bases, and the region joining them spans 7 bases. CDR1 and CDR2 are drawn from the germline V gene (reference sequence): LGHDT, YNNKEL.

This chain joins TRBV3-1 to TRBJ2-7; TRBD1 is a possible D gene, resting on 5 matching bases. The receptor's source is a man aged 50 to 59 who received an inactivated influenza vaccine. Donor details come from another sample of the same person, matched by shared clones. Specimen: PBMCs from blood, collected less than 15 days before vaccination. The sequence in DNA is TGTGCCAGCAGCCAAGTGGGGCCCTCCTACGAGCAGTACTTC. This is translated as CASSQVGPSYEQYF.